The 13 T cell receptor beta chains below all came from one sample that was sequenced in a study of blood T cell repertoires in COVID-19. Clones were sequenced by immunoSEQ multiplex PCR, and TCRdb holds only the in-frame ones, with some missing. The top ten hold roughly 1% of the sample, which has fewer than 80,000 clones, around 86% seen once. Sequencing was performed on peripheral blood. The receptors shown here come from a man in his 70s with acute or convalescent COVID-19.

CDR3 amino acids: CASSRADTGELFF. The CDR3 nucleotides are TGTGCCAGCAGCAGGGCGGACACCGGGGAGCTGTTTTTT. The rearrangement links TRBV2 to TRBJ2-2, with D perhaps matching TRBD1 (5 bases). The CDR3 has 13 amino acids. V lost 6 bases, J lost 3 bases, and 8 bases lay in between. Per germline, CDR1 SNHLY and CDR2 FYNNEI. Supplemented by reference TRBV2 and TRBJ2-2, the full variable domain reads EPEVTQTPSHQVTQMGQEVILRCVPISNHLYFYWYRQILGQKVEFLVSFYNNEISEKSEIFDDQFSVERPDGSNFTLKIRSTKLEDSAMYFCASSRADTGELFFGEGSRLTVL.

The sample holds one count of this clone. This chain uses TRBV18 with TRBJ1-3; D gene ambiguous. V lost 1 base, J lost 8 bases, and 12 bases lay in between. The CDR3 extends over 14 amino acids. Germline V lookup: CDR1 KGHSH, CDR2 LQKENI. The CDR3 here is CASSPLPVGDTIYF. In DNA form, the CDR3 reads TGTGCCAGCTCACCACTCCCCGTAGGAGACACCATATATTTT. Drawing the rest from reference TRBV18 and TRBJ1-3, the complete variable domain is NAGVMQNPRHLVRRRGQEARLRCSPMKGHSHVYWYRQLPEEGLKFMVYLQKENIIDESGMPKERFSAEFPKEGPSILRIQQVVRGDSAAYFCASSPLPVGDTIYFGEGSWLTVV.

This chain joins TRBV19 and TRBJ1-5, with D possibly matching TRBD1 (5 bases). From germline, CDR1 is LNHDA and CDR2 SQIVND (reference sequence). There are 18 residues in the CDR3. Trimming removed 4 bases from V and 0 bases from J, with 19 bases in between. The CDR3 sequence is CASSNPQVGGHSNQPQHF. The CDR3 DNA follows: TGTGCCAGTAGTAACCCCCAAGTCGGGGGTCATAGCAATCAGCCCCAGCATTTT. Based on the CDR3 plus reference TRBV19 and TRBJ1-5, the full variable domain is DGGITQSPKYLFRKEGQNVTLSCEQNLNHDAMYWYRQDPGQGLRLIYYSQIVNDFQKGDIAEGYSVSREKKESFPLTVTSAQKNPTAFYLCASSNPQVGGHSNQPQHFGDGTRLSIL.

This clone appeared a single time. The chain links TRBV4-1 to TRBJ2-3, with D possibly being TRBD1 (6 bases). Germline V gives CDR1 MGHRA, CDR2 YSYEKL. The CDR3 sequence is 19 residues long. Trimming stripped 2 bases from V and 2 bases from J, with 23 bases between. The CDR3 DNA is TGCGCCAGCAGCCAAAGAAGGGACACCTCTGACGTCCTCACAGATACGCAGTATTTT. Translated, it gives CASSQRRDTSDVLTDTQYF.

V and J are TRBV7-2 and TRBJ2-7; 7 nucleotides agree with TRBD1. The CDR3 runs to 16 residues. Germline V gene data show CDR1 as SGHTA and CDR2 as FQGNSA. V was clipped by 7 bases and J by 2 bases; unmatched bases: 14. The CDR3 DNA follows: TGTGCCAGCACCTTTACCGGGACAGTAGGCACCTACGAGCAGTACTTC. This sequence encodes CASTFTGTVGTYEQYF.

The chain is built from TRBV9 and TRBJ2-3; a weak D match, TRBD1 (6 bases). V dropped 0 bases and J dropped 0 bases, with 11 bases sitting between them. The CDR3 length is 16 residues. The germline gives CDR1 SGDLS, CDR2 YYNGEE. The CDR3 loop is CASSVVPGQSTDTQYF. In nucleotides, the CDR3 is TGTGCCAGCAGCGTAGTTCCCGGACAGAGCACAGATACGCAGTATTTT.

The chain links TRBV28 to TRBJ2-7; 7 bases match TRBD2. The ends lost 5 bases at V and 11 bases at J; junction bases unmatched: 9. Per germline, CDR1 MDHEN and CDR2 SYDVKM. The CDR3 runs to 12 residues. CDR3 nucleotide sequence: TGTGCCAGCAGTCCCCTAGCGGAGAGAAAGTACTTC. Amino acids: CASSPLAERKYF.

This chain links TRBV15 with TRBJ2-5; tentatively, D is TRBD2 (5 bases). CDR3 length equals 16 residues. The ends were cut back, 1 base at V and 5 bases at J, with 17 bases in the middle. From germline, CDR1 is LNHNV and CDR2 YYDKDF (reference sequence). The CDR3 sequence: CATSRGMDSPGETQYF. CDR3 sequence (DNA): TGTGCCACCAGCAGAGGGATGGACTCCCCCGGTGAGACCCAGTACTTC.

The gene calls are TRBV27 and TRBJ1-1, with a weak D call TRBD1 (6 bases). The CDR3 is 13 amino acids. Between the trimmed V and J ends, which lost 5 bases and 10 bases, there was a span of 17 bases. Germline V gene data show CDR1 as MNHEY and CDR2 as SMNVEV (reference sequence). The CDR3 nucleotides are TGTGCCAGCAGTCCCGCTGACAGGATTAGAGCTTTCTTT. It codes for CASSPADRIRAFF.

The chain combines TRBV5-4 with TRBJ2-2; TRBD2 matches 9 bases. Germline CDR1 SGHNT, CDR2 YYREEE (reference sequence). The CDR3 has 16 residues. V dropped 0 bases and J dropped 6; count of bases not matched to a gene: 6. The CDR3 sequence is CASSLGPERGAGELFF. CDR3 DNA sequence: TGTGCCAGCAGCTTGGGGCCCGAGCGGGGGGCCGGGGAGCTGTTTTTT. Full variable domain (remainder filled in from reference TRBV5-4 and TRBJ2-2): ETGVTQSPTHLIKTRGQQVTLRCSSQSGHNTVSWYQQALGQGPQFIFQYYREEENGRGNFPPRFSGLQFPNYSSELNVNALELDDSALYLCASSLGPERGAGELFFGEGSRLTVL.

Here the CDR3 DNA reads TGTGCCAGCAGAGCGGGACAGGGCCCTGAAAAACTGTTTTTT. Protein: CASRAGQGPEKLFF. The V and J genes are TRBV6-5 and TRBJ1-4; TRBD1 matches at 9 bases. Germline values: CDR1 MNHEY, CDR2 SVGAGI. The ends lost 6 bases at V and 7 bases at J; junction bases unmatched: 6. The CDR3 covers 14 residues.

The chain links TRBV10-3 to TRBJ2-7, with D perhaps TRBD2 (5 bases). Germline-derived CDR1 and CDR2 are ENHRY and SYGVKD. The CDR3 consists of 12 residues. V was shortened by 4 bases and J by 3 bases, with 7 bases between the two germline ends. DNA for the CDR3: TGTGCCATCAGTGGAGGGATCTACGAGCAGTACTTC. Translating it yields CAISGGIYEQYF.

The chain employs TRBV4-2 and TRBJ1-4; D call uncertain. Germline loops: CDR1 LGHNA, CDR2 YNFKEQ. Trimming took 0 bases from V and 2 from J, leaving 10 bases between them. The CDR3 covers 16 residues. This chain's CDR3 is CASSQDPTGTNEKLFF. The CDR3 DNA follows: TGTGCCAGCAGCCAAGATCCGACGGGGACTAATGAAAAACTGTTTTTT.